The rows below give T cell receptor beta chains drawn from one sample of a study of OX40 agonist ivuxolimab in advanced cancers. Measured with immunoSEQ multiplex PCR; TCRdb has only the in-frame clones, and not every one. The top ten clones hold 6.5% to 9.5% of a sample with roughly 74,000 clones, roughly 90% of them seen once. This sample comprised CD4+ or CD8+ T cells sorted from blood, obtained in a trial of the OX40 agonist ivuxolimab. Every receptor here comes from an adult with an advanced solid tumor such as melanoma, head and neck, liver or kidney cancer. Each CDR3 is given with its conserved first and last residue. The D gene is left open where the match is weak. The size entry is marked missing in some rows and otherwise reads once, few, many or a size class.

J	V	size	D	DNA	CDR3
TRBJ2-4	TRBV7-9	NA	NA	TGTGCCAGCAGCCTTAGAGGGGTGGGGGAGCACCTAGCCAAAAACATTCAGTACTTC	CASSLRGVGEHLAKNIQYF
TRBJ2-1	TRBV7-6	NA	NA	TGTGCCAGCAGCTTAGGAACCAATGAGCAGTTCTTC	CASSLGTNEQFF
TRBJ2-5	TRBV12-5	NA	NA	TGTGCTAGTAGCTTAGGGCTACTCCAAGAGACCCAGTACTTC	CASSLGLLQETQYF
TRBJ2-3	TRBV9	once	TRBD1	TGTGCCAGCAGCGTGACAGGGCACCTCACAGATACGCAGTATTTT	CASSVTGHLTDTQYF
TRBJ1-5	TRBV5-8	NA	NA	TGTGCCAGCAGCTTGGTTGGCAGTTGGCAGCCCCAGCATTTT	CASSLVGSWQPQHF
TRBJ1-5	TRBV4-1	NA	NA	TGCGCCAGCAGCCAACAGGGGAATCAGCCCCAGCATTTT	CASSQQGNQPQHF
TRBJ2-1	TRBV27	NA	TRBD1	TGTGCCAGCAGTTCCGGGACAGGGGGTTTCGATGAGCAGTTCTTC	CASSSGTGGFDEQFF
TRBJ2-2	TRBV27	NA	TRBD2	TGTGCCAGCAGTTTTGGCGGGGGAGGCGGGGAGCTGTTTTTT	CASSFGGGGGELFF
TRBJ1-6	TRBV7-6	once	TRBD1	TGTGCCAGCAGCTTTACGGGACAGACAAATTCACCCCTCCACTTT	CASSFTGQTNSPLHF
TRBJ1-2	TRBV7-3	NA	TRBD1	TGTGCCAGCAGCCCAGTAAAGAGTTGGGGACAGGGTGGCTATGGCTACACCTTC	CASSPVKSWGQGGYGYTF
TRBJ2-7	TRBV6-1	NA	TRBD2	TGTGCCAGCATTCAGGCGGGGGGCAGCTCATACGAGCAGTACTTC	CASIQAGGSSYEQYF
TRBJ2-7	TRBV13	NA	NA	TGTGCCAGCAGCCTCCAATACGAGCAGTACTTC	CASSLQYEQYF
TRBJ2-5	TRBV6-5	NA	NA	TGTGCCAGCAGTTGGGAGTGGACCCAGTACTTC	CASSWEWTQYF
TRBJ2-6	TRBV15	medium-sized	NA	TGTGCCACCAGCAGGCCCGTGGGCTCTGGGGCCAACGTCCTGACTTTC	CATSRPVGSGANVLTF
TRBJ2-5	TRBV30	once	NA	TGTGCCTGGACAGGTTGGGAAGAGACCCAGTACTTC	CAWTGWEETQYF
TRBJ1-6	TRBV7-9	NA	NA	TGTGCCAGCAGCCCTATTGGTTGGAGTTCACCCCTCCACTTT	CASSPIGWSSPLHF
TRBJ2-2	TRBV4-2	NA	NA	TGTGCCAGCAGCTCCGGGACTCCGAACACCGGGGAGCTGTTTTTT	CASSSGTPNTGELFF
TRBJ2-2	TRBV7-9	NA	TRBD1	TGTGCCAGCAGAGGGACAGGAACGAACACCGGGGAGCTGTTTTTT	CASRGTGTNTGELFF
TRBJ1-2	TRBV23-1	NA	TRBD1	TGCGCCAGCAGTCAATTCCCGGACAGGATCTATGGCTACACCTTC	CASSQFPDRIYGYTF
TRBJ2-7	TRBV27	once	NA	TGTGCCAGCAGTTTATCCGGCTTCCCGGAGGTGCAGTACTTC	CASSLSGFPEVQYF
TRBJ2-7	TRBV5-1	NA	TRBD1	TGCGCCAGCACCCCGCCCGGGACAGGGGACGACGAGCAGTACTTC	CASTPPGTGDDEQYF
TRBJ2-3	TRBV7-3	NA	NA	TGTGCCAGCAGCTTATGGGGGGTCGGACAGGCCAGCACAGATACGCAGTATTTT	CASSLWGVGQASTDTQYF
TRBJ2-3	TRBV19	NA	NA	TGTGCCAGTGCCGCGGACTTTCAGTATTTT	CASAADFQYF
TRBJ1-1	TRBV7-8	NA	TRBD1	TGTGCCAGCAGCGCCGCCGGGACAGGGGCGGACTTCTTT	CASSAAGTGADFF
TRBJ2-7	TRBV7-6	NA	NA	TGTGCCAGCAGCTTAGCGAGGGGGGGGGCCCAACCCTTCTACGAGCAGTACTTC	CASSLARGGAQPFYEQYF
TRBJ2-1	TRBV6-5	NA	TRBD1	TGTGCCAGCAGTTACTCGGGTGGGACAGGTCCCGATGAGCAGTTCTTC	CASSYSGGTGPDEQFF
TRBJ2-7	TRBV27	NA	TRBD2	TGTGCCAGCAGTTTAATTCCTAGCGGGGCCCGCGAGCAGTACTTC	CASSLIPSGAREQYF
TRBJ2-7	TRBV4-1	NA	NA	TGCGCCAGCAGCCAAGAGACCACCTACGAGCAGTACTTC	CASSQETTYEQYF
TRBJ2-2	TRBV9	NA	NA	TGTGCCAGCAGCGTACCAAGGGCCCTTAATAACACCGGGGAGCTGTTTTTT	CASSVPRALNNTGELFF
TRBJ1-1	TRBV27	NA	TRBD1	TGTGCCACTTGGACCCAGGGGGCGGATGCTTTCTTT	CATWTQGADAFF
TRBJ2-7	TRBV11-2	NA	TRBD1	TGTGCCAGCAGCTCCTGGACAGGGAGCTCCTACGAGCAGTACTTC	CASSSWTGSSYEQYF
TRBJ2-1	TRBV5-6	NA	NA	TGTGCCAGCAGCTTGGCCCTCGGAGACAATGAGCAGTTCTTC	CASSLALGDNEQFF
TRBJ2-7	TRBV27	NA	NA	TGTGCCAGCAGTTTATCCTCCATGGGATACGAGCAGTACTTC	CASSLSSMGYEQYF
TRBJ2-7	TRBV6-1	NA	NA	TGTGCCAGCAGTGAATTCGGGACATTACCCGAGCAGTACTTC	CASSEFGTLPEQYF
TRBJ1-3	TRBV19	NA	NA	TGTGCCAGTAGTGTCATAACTGGCTCTGGAAACACCATATATTTT	CASSVITGSGNTIYF
TRBJ2-7	TRBV27	once	TRBD1	TGTGCCAGCGGACAGGGGGTCCACGAGCAGTACTTC	CASGQGVHEQYF
TRBJ1-1	TRBV29-1	NA	NA	TGCAGCGTTGAAACGACGTTGAACACTGAAGCTTTCTTT	CSVETTLNTEAFF
TRBJ2-1	TRBV4-1	once	NA	TGCGCCAGCAGCCAGTTTAGTAAATCATCCAATGAGCAGTTCTTC	CASSQFSKSSNEQFF
TRBJ1-5	TRBV4-1	NA	NA	TGCGCCAGCAGCCAAGGCCCCCCGGGGAGCAATCAGCCCCAGCATTTT	CASSQGPPGSNQPQHF
TRBJ1-2	TRBV27	NA	NA	TGTGCCAGCAGCCCTCTCCCTGGGGACCCTAACTATGGCTACACCTTC	CASSPLPGDPNYGYTF
TRBJ2-7	TRBV29-1	NA	NA	TGCAGCGTTGAAGGTTACGAGGGGTACGAGCAGTACTTC	CSVEGYEGYEQYF
TRBJ2-7	TRBV27	NA	NA	TGTGCCAGCAGTACGAGAGGGACGGGTGCCTACGAGCAGTACTTC	CASSTRGTGAYEQYF
TRBJ1-3	TRBV4-3	NA	NA	TGCGCCAGCAGCCAAGGACGGGCCCTGGAAGACACCATATATTTT	CASSQGRALEDTIYF
TRBJ2-7	TRBV15	NA	NA	TGTGCCACCAGCAGTGGAGGGACCTCCTACGAGCAGTACTTC	CATSSGGTSYEQYF
TRBJ1-2	TRBV4-1	NA	NA	TGCGCCAGCAGCCAAGAAATCAGGGACGTTTACTATGGCTACACCTTC	CASSQEIRDVYYGYTF
TRBJ2-3	TRBV30	NA	TRBD2	TGTGCCTGGATTCCACAAGTGGGGGGGACAGATACGCAGTATTTT	CAWIPQVGGTDTQYF
TRBJ2-1	TRBV5-6	NA	NA	TGTGCCAGCAGCTTGAGGGCGGCAGGGGAACGGTTCTTC	CASSLRAAGERFF
TRBJ2-1	TRBV27	NA	NA	TGTGCCAGCAGTTTAGGGGACTTTTACAATGAGCAGTTCTTC	CASSLGDFYNEQFF
TRBJ1-1	TRBV6-5	NA	NA	TGTGCCAGCAGTTACAGCGAGGGGAACACTGAAGCTTTCTTT	CASSYSEGNTEAFF
TRBJ2-5	TRBV5-6	NA	NA	TGTGCCAGCAGCTACGCATCAACCGGATGGCAGTACTTC	CASSYASTGWQYF
TRBJ2-7	TRBV27	once	NA	TGTGCCAGCAGTTTGACCTCTTCCACCAGGTGGGAGCAGTACTTC	CASSLTSSTRWEQYF
TRBJ2-5	TRBV7-9	once	TRBD1	TGTGCCAGCAGCTTTTCCCGGACAGGACTGTACCAAGAGACCCAGTACTTC	CASSFSRTGLYQETQYF
TRBJ1-4	TRBV27	NA	NA	TGTGCCAGCAGTGGTCGACAGGACCCTCATGAAAAACTGTTTTTT	CASSGRQDPHEKLFF